What follows are 31 T cell receptor beta chains derived from one specimen sequenced in a study of Tregs in tolerant kidney transplant recipients. Generated by immunoSEQ multiplex PCR, the TCRdb table keeps only in-frame clones and is missing some. The sample has approximately 19,000 clones, roughly 65% seen once; the top ten hold around 3%. These TCRs' antigens remain unknown. Sequencing was carried out using Tregs from blood cultured with allogeneic cells. The receptors derive from a human donor in good health.

This clone was recorded a few times. This sequence joins TRBV19 and TRBJ2-5; D may be TRBD1 (6 bases). The germline V and J ends were trimmed by 6 bases and 6 bases, with 20 bases remaining between them. The CDR3 totals 15 residues. Germline values: CDR1 LNHDA, CDR2 SQIVND (reference sequence). The CDR3 bases are TGTGCCAGTAGCCCCAATACAGGGTCTTGGCAGACCCAGTACTTC. Translation: CASSPNTGSWQTQYF.

The chain is built from TRBV5-1 and TRBJ2-2; TRBD2 matches 9 bases. V lost 6 bases to trimming and J lost 2 bases; unmatched junction nucleotides: 5. Per the germline V gene, CDR1 is SGHRS and CDR2 is YFSETQ. The CDR3 contains 15 residues. CDR3 sequence: CASTPTSGNTGELFF. For the CDR3, the DNA is TGCGCCAGCACCCCGACTAGCGGTAACACCGGGGAGCTGTTTTTT.

V and J are TRBV6-1 and TRBJ1-2; TRBD1 matches 9 bases. Losses at the gene ends were 6 bases for V and 6 bases for J; bases not matched to a gene: 8. CDR1 is MNHNS and CDR2 is SASEGT in the germline V gene. CDR3 length: 14 amino acids. The CDR3: CASSLIQGADGYTF. The CDR3 DNA is TGTGCCAGCAGCCTAATACAGGGGGCGGATGGCTACACCTTC.

In this sample, this clone turned up a few times. The genes are TRBV30 and TRBJ2-7; D possibly corresponds to TRBD2 (6 bases). V lost 0 bases and J 6 bases, leaving 15 bases between the germline ends. The CDR3 is made up of 14 amino acids. Germline CDR1 reads GTSNPN; CDR2 reads SVGIG (reference sequence). CDR3: CAWSVLGGRVEQYF. CDR3 nucleotide sequence: TGTGCCTGGAGTGTACTGGGAGGCAGAGTCGAGCAGTACTTC.

This chain uses TRBV30 with TRBJ2-2; 9 bases line up with TRBD2. Trimming removed 0 bases from V and 5 bases from J; junction bases left unmatched: 7. The CDR3 covers 16 residues. CDR1 and CDR2 from the germline V gene are GTSNPN and SVGIG (reference sequence). CDR3 loop: CAWSVRVAGVTGELFF. The CDR3 bases are TGTGCCTGGAGTGTACGGGTAGCGGGAGTTACCGGGGAGCTGTTTTTT.

The rearrangement uses TRBV2 and TRBJ2-1, with D hard to call. Germline loops: CDR1 SNHLY, CDR2 FYNNEI. CDR3 length equals 13 residues. The CDR3: CATTETFYNEQFF. CDR3 nucleotides: TGTGCTACCACAGAAACCTTCTACAATGAGCAGTTCTTC.

The J gene is TRBJ2-7, the V gene TRBV5-1; D gene uncertain. In germline, CDR1 is SGHRS, CDR2 YFSETQ. Trimming left V 5 bases short and J 9 bases short, with 24 bases between. CDR3 length: 15 residues. The CDR3 region is CASSYGDAVVVGQYF. CDR3 nucleotides: TGCGCCAGCAGTTATGGAGACGCCGTTGTTGTCGGGCAGTACTTC.

Only a few counts were recorded for this clone. V is TRBV6-5 and J is TRBJ2-1; 10 bases align to TRBD1. J was trimmed by 5 bases and V by 3 bases; bases with no gene match: 4. The CDR3 extends over 15 amino acids. Per the germline V gene, CDR1 is MNHEY and CDR2 is SVGAGI. DNA for the CDR3: TGTGCCAGCAGTTATTGGACAGGGGGACACAATGAGCAGTTCTTC. It yields the protein CASSYWTGGHNEQFF.

In its sample, this clone is medium-sized. At one end, the junction sequence differs from germline, possibly due to a read error. The chain combines TRBV14 with TRBJ2-7, with D perhaps TRBD1 (5 bases). The CDR3 covers 11 residues. Germline lookup yields CDR1 SGHDN and CDR2 FVKESK. CDR3 sequence reads: CILDSSYEQYF. For the CDR3, the DNA is TGCATCCTCGACAGTTCCTACGAGCAGTACTTC. The full variable domain, with the rest looked up from reference TRBV14 and TRBJ2-7, is EAGVTQFPSHSVIEKGQTVTLRCDPISGHDNLYWYRRVMGKEIKFLLHFVKESKQDESGMPNNRFLAERTGGTYSTLKVQPAELEDSGVYFCILDSSYEQYFGPGTRLTVT.

The rearrangement links TRBV6-5 to TRBJ1-5; no reliable D call. The CDR3 sequence is 14 residues long. Trimming took off 6 bases at V and 0 bases at J, with 9 bases between the two ends. CDR1 MNHEY and CDR2 SVGAGI come from the germline V gene. CDR3 in DNA: TGTGCCAGCAGGTCTCTTAGTAGCAATCAGCCCCAGCATTTT. Its translation is CASRSLSSNQPQHF.

This clone has just one count. This rearrangement joins TRBV5-1 to TRBJ2-1; possibly TRBD2 for D (5 bases). The ends were cut back, 0 bases at V and 3 bases at J, with 13 bases in the middle. Germline CDR1 and CDR2: SGHRS and YFSETQ. CDR3 length equals 16 residues. The CDR3 loop reads CASSLGGSWGYNEQFF. The CDR3 DNA follows: TGCGCCAGCAGCTTGGGCGGGTCGTGGGGCTACAATGAGCAGTTCTTC.

The chain couples TRBV19 to TRBJ1-1; D is ambiguous. CDR1 and CDR2 (germline): LNHDA, SQIVND (reference sequence). Trimming removed 7 bases from V and 4 bases from J, with 13 bases in between. This CDR3 comprises 13 residues. CDR3 sequence reads: CASIKAGLTEAFF. CDR3 bases: TGTGCCAGTATCAAGGCAGGACTCACTGAAGCTTTCTTT.

This clone was counted a single time. This chain uses TRBV19 with TRBJ2-3, with D uncertain. The CDR3 sequence is 15 residues long. Looked up from germline, CDR1 is LNHDA and CDR2 is SQIVND (reference sequence). Trimming took off 5 bases at V and 0 bases at J, with 12 bases between the two ends. This CDR3 reads CASSLRLTSTDTQYF. The DNA of the CDR3 is TGTGCCAGTAGTCTTCGACTGACTAGCACAGATACGCAGTATTTT.

On this clone: This may arise from a read error, as a much more abundant clone is one base away. The chain recombines TRBV11-2 with TRBJ2-3; D uncertain. The germline gives CDR1 SGHAT, CDR2 FQNNGV. This CDR3 contains 14 residues. Here the CDR3 DNA reads TGTACCAGCAGCTTAGATGGAGGCACAGATACGCAGTATTTT. The encoded protein is CTSSLDGGTDTQYF.

This sequence joins TRBV2 and TRBJ1-1; 9 bases align to TRBD1. Germline assignment: CDR1 SNHLY and CDR2 FYNNEI. The CDR3 spans 16 residues. Trimming removed 6 bases from V and 1 base from J; junction bases left unmatched: 9. The CDR3 DNA is TGTGCCAGCAGATTCTTTCAGGGACAGGGGAACACTGAAGCTTTCTTT. Its protein product is CASRFFQGQGNTEAFF.

The chain combines TRBV6-1 with TRBJ1-5; no clear D. Germline CDR1 MNHNS, CDR2 SASEGT. CDR3 length equals 13 residues. Deletions cut 6 bases from V and 9 bases from J, with 15 bases between. The CDR3 loop reads CASSPVTSTPQHF. The CDR3, as DNA: TGTGCCAGCAGCCCCGTTACCTCGACGCCCCAGCATTTT.

V gene TRBV19 combines with J gene TRBJ2-1; 9 bases map to TRBD1. CDR3 length: 16 amino acids. Trimming cost V 5 bases and J 0 bases; bases outside gene matches: 5. Germline V gene lookup returns CDR1 LNHDA and CDR2 SQIVND (reference sequence). CDR3 sequence reads: CASSQDRGHSYNEQFF. For the CDR3, the DNA is TGTGCCAGTAGTCAGGACAGGGGCCACTCCTACAATGAGCAGTTCTTC.

This chain connects TRBV7-6 to TRBJ1-1; a possible D gene is TRBD1 (6 bases). V was trimmed by 5 bases and J by 1 base, leaving 8 bases between them. The CDR3 runs to 13 residues. Germline V gene lookup returns CDR1 SGHVS and CDR2 FNYEAQ. The CDR3 nucleotides read TGTGCCAGCAGCGCGGACAGGAACACTGAAGCTTTCTTT. Protein product: CASSADRNTEAFF.

The V call is TRBV9, the J call TRBJ1-1, with unresolved D. CDR1 SGDLS and CDR2 YYNGEE come from the germline V gene. The CDR3 has 13 amino acids. The germline V and J ends were trimmed by 4 bases and 0 bases, with 7 bases remaining between them. CDR3 DNA sequence: TGTGCCAGCAGCTCCCGGCTGAACACTGAAGCTTTCTTT. It encodes CASSSRLNTEAFF.

The chain employs TRBV6-6 and TRBJ2-1; D remains ambiguous. Germline V gives CDR1 MNHNY, CDR2 SVGAGI (reference sequence). V lost 1 base and J 9 bases, leaving 4 bases between the germline ends. The CDR3 spans 11 residues. CDR3 in amino acids: CASSYLSEQFF. CDR3 in DNA: TGTGCCAGCAGTTACTTAAGTGAGCAGTTCTTC.

This chain uses TRBV9 with TRBJ2-3, with TRBD2 matching 12 bases. This CDR3 is built from 17 residues. After removal of 0 bases from V and 5 bases from J, the junction contained 7 bases not matched to a gene. The V gene's germline CDR1 is SGDLS and CDR2 YYNGEE. This chain's CDR3 is CASSVVGLAGFGDTQYF. The CDR3 nucleotides read TGTGCCAGCAGCGTAGTAGGACTAGCGGGGTTTGGAGATACGCAGTATTTT.

The V and J genes are TRBV6-5 and TRBJ2-7; D gene uncertain. Per germline, CDR1 MNHEY and CDR2 SVGAGI. This CDR3 is built from 14 residues. Deletions cut 0 bases from V and 2 bases from J, with 8 bases between. The chain's CDR3 is CASSYSDTTYEQYF. DNA of the CDR3: TGTGCCAGCAGTTACTCAGACACAACCTACGAGCAGTACTTC.

This rearrangement joins TRBV4-2 to TRBJ1-4; a weak D match, TRBD1 (5 bases). V was shortened by 4 bases and J by 5 bases, with 14 bases between the two germline ends. The CDR3 is 15 residues long. The germline CDR1 and CDR2 sequences are LGHNA and YNFKEQ. The CDR3 protein is CASSPGGAGNEKLFF. CDR3 DNA sequence: TGTGCCAGCAGCCCAGGAGGGGCGGGCAATGAAAAACTGTTTTTT.

The V and J genes are TRBV2 and TRBJ2-7; 8 bases agree with TRBD2. The length of the CDR3 is 14 residues. Germline V gives CDR1 SNHLY, CDR2 FYNNEI. V was pared by 4 bases and J by 2 bases, with 4 bases of the junction left unmatched. CDR3 protein: CASSAWTSPYEQYF. CDR3 nucleotide sequence: TGTGCCAGCAGTGCATGGACTAGCCCCTACGAGCAGTACTTC.

The chain has TRBV5-1 and TRBJ1-4; D is unclear. The ends were cut back, 4 bases at V and 6 bases at J, with 7 bases in the middle. The CDR3 extends over 12 amino acids. Per germline, CDR1 SGHRS and CDR2 YFSETQ. CDR3 in amino acids: CASSPGDEKLFF. In nucleotides, the CDR3 is TGCGCCAGCAGCCCCGGCGATGAAAAACTGTTTTTT.

The rearrangement joins TRBV5-1 to TRBJ2-3; a possible D gene is TRBD2 (6 bases). Germline assignment: CDR1 SGHRS and CDR2 YFSETQ. This CDR3 has 16 amino acids. V dropped 1 base and J dropped 2 bases, with 14 bases sitting between them. CDR3 bases: TGCGCCAGCAGCTTGTCTGGGCGGGACCCCACAGATACGCAGTATTTT. It translates to CASSLSGRDPTDTQYF. Combining the CDR3 with reference TRBV5-1 and TRBJ2-3 gives the whole variable domain KAGVTQTPRYLIKTRGQQVTLSCSPISGHRSVSWYQQTPGQGLQFLFEYFSETQRNKGNFPGRFSGRQFSNSRSEMNVSTLELGDSALYLCASSLSGRDPTDTQYFGPGTRLTVL.

This clone has a handful of counts. This chain links TRBV4-2 with TRBJ2-7; 9 bases align to TRBD1. The germline CDR1 and CDR2 sequences are LGHNA and YNFKEQ. CDR3 length equals 16 residues. V trimming: 1 base; J trimming: 6 bases; junction bases outside the gene matches: 10. The CDR3 nucleotides read TGTGCCAGCAGCCAAGGCCAGGGACAGGGACAGGCCGAGCAGTACTTC. Translation: CASSQGQGQGQAEQYF.

V gene TRBV5-6 combines with J gene TRBJ1-2, with TRBD1 matching over 8 bases. Germline V CDR1 and CDR2: SGHDT, YYEEEE. The length of the CDR3 is 16 residues. With 1 base clipped from V and 4 bases from J, the junction kept 9 bases outside the gene matches. The CDR3 sequence: CASSLYGQGDGYGYTF. The CDR3 region has the DNA TGTGCCAGCAGCTTGTATGGACAGGGCGACGGCTATGGCTACACCTTC.

The rearrangement links TRBV7-9 to TRBJ1-5; TRBD1 matches at 10 bases. Germline assignment: CDR1 SEHNR and CDR2 FQNEAQ (reference sequence). The CDR3 contains 14 residues. V lost 6 bases, J lost 5 bases, and 4 bases stayed unmatched. The CDR3 sequence is CASSRTGGDQPQHF. In nucleotides, the CDR3 is TGTGCCAGCAGTCGGACAGGGGGAGATCAGCCCCAGCATTTT.

This clone was counted once. The chain joins TRBV12-5 to TRBJ2-1; perhaps TRBD2 as D (6 bases). This CDR3 is built from 14 residues. In germline, CDR1 is LGHNT, CDR2 FRNRAP. Trimming removed 5 bases from V and 4 bases from J, with 12 bases in between. CDR3 DNA sequence: TGTGCTAGTGGTCCCGGGGACTTTTACAATGAGCAGTTCTTC. As protein: CASGPGDFYNEQFF.

The CDR3 spells CAISESGGRGNYGYTF. For the CDR3, the DNA is TGTGCCATCAGTGAGAGTGGAGGCAGGGGAAACTATGGCTACACCTTC. J is TRBJ1-2 and V is TRBV10-3, with D possibly TRBD1 on 6 matching bases. The V gene lost 2 bases and the J gene lost 2 bases, with 15 bases spanning the gap. Germline V CDR1 and CDR2: ENHRY, SYGVKD. The CDR3 loop spans 16 amino acids.